This T cell receptor (beta chain) is drawn from a study of T-cell reconstitution after alpha-beta-depleted transplantation in children. It was with unique molecular identifiers that the TCRbeta library was prepared. TCRdb analysed the PCR reads with MiXCR anew, one entry per CDR3 protein. The sample contains approximately 490,000 distinct CDR3 sequences, around 12% of which appear only once. As regards this clonotype: A single base separates this from a much larger clone, so it may be a read error.

The V gene end was trimmed by 2 bases and the J gene end by 1 base; junction bases not matched to a gene: 2. Germline assignment: CDR1 SGHRS and CDR2 YFSETQ. The CDR3 has 14 residues. J is TRBJ1-1 and V is TRBV5-1, with TRBD1 matching 7 bases. The sequenced sample was PBMCs from the stem cell graft donor, obtained from the stem cell graft. The receptor comes from a human donor who donated a stem cell graft to a child with combined immunodeficiency. CDR3 residues: CASSFGQENTEAFF. CDR3 DNA sequence: TGCGCCAGCAGCTTCGGACAGGAGAACACTGAAGCTTTCTTT.